These 15 T cell receptor beta chains share one sample of origin, sequenced in a study of beta chain features in type 1 diabetes. Of the isolated RNA, all was reverse transcribed, and so the sequenced material was expressed TCRB transcripts. Produced via immunoSEQ multiplex PCR; TCRdb's table is partial and in-frame only. This sample has 810,000 or so clones, with 17% found just once. Material for sequencing was naive CD4+ T cells from blood. The receptors stem from a woman between 18 and 30 years old in good health.

This chain links TRBV29-1 with TRBJ1-5; D is unresolved. Germline-derived CDR1 and CDR2 are SQVTM and ANQGSEA. The CDR3 has 11 amino acids. V lost 4 bases to trimming and J lost 5 bases, with 6 bases between them. CDR3 amino acids: CSVGEDQPQHF. As DNA, the CDR3 is TGCAGCGTTGGCGAAGATCAGCCCCAGCATTTT.

This clone was counted only a few times. The V and J genes are TRBV4-2 and TRBJ2-7, with TRBD1 matching over 9 bases. The V and J ends lost 5 bases and 4 bases, in that order; junction bases with no gene match: 3. The CDR3 is 13 amino acids. Per the germline V gene, CDR1 is LGHNA and CDR2 is YNFKEQ. CDR3 DNA: TGTGCCAGCAGCTGGGACAGGGTTTACGAGCAGTACTTC. Residues: CASSWDRVYEQYF.

This rearrangement joins TRBV6-5 to TRBJ2-1; 14 bases are a match to TRBD2. The CDR3 is 14 amino acids. The germline V gene has CDR1 MNHEY and CDR2 SVGAGI. V dropped 6 bases and J dropped 9; count of bases not matched to a gene: 4. The CDR3 is CASRTSGRAGEQFF. DNA for the CDR3: TGTGCCAGCAGGACTAGCGGGAGGGCAGGTGAGCAGTTCTTC.

To note about this clone: Other DNA sequences in this sample translate to the same CDR3. The gene calls are TRBV20-1 and TRBJ2-7; unclear D gene. V was cut by 4 bases and J by 2 bases, with 6 bases left in between. The CDR3 is 11 amino acids. Germline CDR1 is DFQATT and CDR2 is SNEGSKA (reference sequence). Here the CDR3 DNA reads TGCAGTGCTATTCTGACCTACGAGCAGTACTTC. Translation gives CSAILTYEQYF.

The table lists this clone with a few counts. The chain joins TRBV10-3 to TRBJ1-2; D is unresolved. Trimming took 2 bases from V and 3 from J, leaving 10 bases between them. Germline CDR1 ENHRY, CDR2 SYGVKD. The CDR3 runs to 14 residues. For the CDR3, the DNA is TGTGCCATCAGTGAGGGATTGGCGGACTATGGCTACACCTTC. It specifies CAISEGLADYGYTF.

This clone was seen a few times. The V and J genes are TRBV28 and TRBJ1-2; 8 nucleotides match TRBD1. The CDR3 runs 15 residues. The junction had 9 bases not matched to a gene; V was cut back by 5 bases and J by 4 bases. Per the germline V gene, CDR1 is MDHEN and CDR2 is SYDVKM. CDR3 sequence: CASSATGGDLYGYTF. In nucleotides, the CDR3 is TGTGCCAGCAGTGCAACAGGGGGTGACCTCTATGGCTACACCTTC.

The V call is TRBV11-2, the J call TRBJ2-7; D possibly corresponds to TRBD2 (5 bases). Between the trimmed V and J ends, which lost 5 bases and 0 bases, there was a span of 14 bases. The CDR3 runs to 15 residues. Germline V gene lookup returns CDR1 SGHAT and CDR2 FQNNGV. The CDR3 protein is CASSPRTASSYEQYF. The CDR3 DNA follows: TGTGCCAGCAGCCCCCGGACTGCCTCCTCCTACGAGCAGTACTTC.

The chain couples TRBV2 to TRBJ2-1; the match to TRBD2 covers 7 bases. This CDR3 contains 12 residues. V dropped 3 bases and J dropped 13; count of bases not matched to a gene: 6. The germline CDR1 and CDR2 sequences are SNHLY and FYNNEI. In DNA, the CDR3 is TGTGCCAGCAGTGAGCCGCCGGGGGGACAGTTCTTC. Its protein product is CASSEPPGGQFF.

The chain uses TRBV11-2 and TRBJ2-1; 7 bases align to TRBD2. From germline, CDR1 is SGHAT and CDR2 FQNNGV. The CDR3 runs to 16 residues. The V gene end was trimmed by 2 bases and the J gene end by 5 bases; junction bases not matched to a gene: 9. CDR3 nucleotide sequence: TGTGCCAGCAGCTTAAGGTCTAGCGGTCCGGACAATGAGCAGTTCTTC. Translation: CASSLRSSGPDNEQFF.

This clone was observed a handful of times. V and J are TRBV28 and TRBJ1-2, with D uncertain. Trimming shortened V by 5 bases and J by 5 bases, and 9 bases separated the two germline ends. This CDR3 comprises 12 residues. Germline V gene data show CDR1 as MDHEN and CDR2 as SYDVKM. CDR3 nucleotide sequence: TGTGCCAGCAGTATCGGGGATTATGGCTACACCTTC. Translated: CASSIGDYGYTF.

This chain links TRBV15 with TRBJ2-3; D is perhaps TRBD1 (6 bases). CDR1 is LNHNV, CDR2 YYDKDF, per germline (reference sequence). V lost 1 base and J 6 bases, leaving 17 bases between the germline ends. This CDR3 spans 16 amino acids. CDR3 bases: TGTGCCACCAGCAGAGCAGGGGCGAGAGCAGTGGATACGCAGTATTTT. Encoded protein: CATSRAGARAVDTQYF.

The chain recombines TRBV4-1 with TRBJ2-1, with 10 nucleotides matching TRBD2. Germline CDR1 is MGHRA and CDR2 is YSYEKL. This CDR3 comprises 16 residues. V shed 4 bases and J 6 bases; nucleotides not matched to a gene: 9. The CDR3 nucleotides are TGCGCCAGCAGCCCCCACGGACTAGCGGCGGGCAATGAGCAGTTCTTC. Translated: CASSPHGLAAGNEQFF.

This clone has more than one count but fewer than ten. Other DNA sequences within the sample encode an identical CDR3. V and J are TRBV18 and TRBJ2-3, with 7 bases identical to TRBD2. Germline V gene lookup returns CDR1 KGHSH and CDR2 LQKENI. The CDR3 runs to 15 residues. J lost 1 base, V lost 3 bases, and 4 bases had no gene match. This CDR3 is CASSPREGGTDTQYF. CDR3 sequence (DNA): TGTGCCAGCTCACCCAGGGAGGGAGGCACAGATACGCAGTATTTT.

This clone has a handful of counts. The rearrangement uses TRBV4-1 and TRBJ2-1, with D perhaps TRBD2 (5 bases). Per germline, CDR1 MGHRA and CDR2 YSYEKL. V lost 8 bases to trimming and J lost 2 bases, with 19 bases between them. The CDR3 is 16 residues long. As DNA, the CDR3 is TGCGCCAGCCGAGGTCTGACGGGAAGGGCCTACAATGAGCAGTTCTTC. Its translation is CASRGLTGRAYNEQFF.

The chain's CDR3 is CASSLVGVTYEQYF. The CDR3 nucleotides read TGTGCCAGCAGCTTGGTCGGGGTAACCTACGAGCAGTACTTC. The genes are TRBV5-6 and TRBJ2-7, with D perhaps TRBD2 (5 bases). The CDR3 is 14 residues long. Germline CDR1 SGHDT, CDR2 YYEEEE. Trimming stripped 0 bases from V and 2 bases from J, with 9 bases between.